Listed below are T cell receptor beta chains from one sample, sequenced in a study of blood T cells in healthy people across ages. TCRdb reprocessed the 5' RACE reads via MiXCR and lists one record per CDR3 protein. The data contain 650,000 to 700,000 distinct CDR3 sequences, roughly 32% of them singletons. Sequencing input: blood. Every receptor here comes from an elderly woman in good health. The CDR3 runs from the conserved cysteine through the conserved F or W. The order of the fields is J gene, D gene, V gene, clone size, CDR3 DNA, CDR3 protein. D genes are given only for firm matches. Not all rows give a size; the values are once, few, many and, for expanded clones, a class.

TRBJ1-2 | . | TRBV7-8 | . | TGTGCCAGCAGCTCGAACTCGGGAGACTATGGCTACACCTTC | CASSSNSGDYGYTF
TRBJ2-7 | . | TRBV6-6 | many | TGTGCCAGCACCCCTTCGGGACGCATAGAGCAGTACTTC | CASTPSGRIEQYF
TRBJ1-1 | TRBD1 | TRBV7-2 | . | TGTGCCAGCAGCTTAAGGGGGACAGCGATGAACACTGAAGCTTTCTTT | CASSLRGTAMNTEAFF
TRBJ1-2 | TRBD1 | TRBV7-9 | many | TGTGCCAGCAGCGCCCTACAGGGGTCCTATGGCTACACCTTC | CASSALQGSYGYTF
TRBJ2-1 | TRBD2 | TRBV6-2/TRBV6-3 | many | TGTGCCAGCATCTTTAACCCAACTAGCGGGGGTGAGCAGTTCTTC | CASIFNPTSGGEQFF
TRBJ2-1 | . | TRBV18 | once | TGTGCCAGCTCACCAAGAGTAGACAATGAGCAGTTCTTC | CASSPRVDNEQFF
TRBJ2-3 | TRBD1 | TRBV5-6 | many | TGTGCCAGCAGCTGGATGGCAGGGGGCGCGGCAGATACGCAGTATTTT | CASSWMAGGAADTQYF
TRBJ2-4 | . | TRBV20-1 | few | TGCAGTGCCAAGGGGGACGAACTAGCCAAAAACATTCAGTACTTC | CSAKGDELAKNIQYF
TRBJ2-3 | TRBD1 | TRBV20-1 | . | TGCAGTGCTCCATCGGGACAGGGGATCACAGATACGCAGTATTTT | CSAPSGQGITDTQYF
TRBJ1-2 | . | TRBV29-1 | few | TGCAGCGTTGGGACAGAGGGCACCTATGGCTACACCTTC | CSVGTEGTYGYTF
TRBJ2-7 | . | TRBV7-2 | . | TGTGCCAGCAGCTCAAACCGGGACTCCTACGAGCAGTACTTC | CASSSNRDSYEQYF
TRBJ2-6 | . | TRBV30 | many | TGTGCCTGGCGCCACAACTCTGGGGCCAACGTCCTGACTTTC | CAWRHNSGANVLTF
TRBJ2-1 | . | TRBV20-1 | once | TGCAGTGCTAGAGAGGGGGCCTTCTACAATGAGCAGTTCTTC | CSAREGAFYNEQFF
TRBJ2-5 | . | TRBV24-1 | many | TGTGCCACCAGTGATTCTGGGGACCAAGAGACCCAGTACTTC | CATSDSGDQETQYF
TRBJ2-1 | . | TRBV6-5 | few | TGTGCCAGCACCTCGGCAGTCCAGTACAATGAGCAGTTCTTC | CASTSAVQYNEQFF
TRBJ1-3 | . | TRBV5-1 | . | TGCGCCAGCAGCTTGGGGACTAAACTGGGAAACACCATATATTTT | CASSLGTKLGNTIYF
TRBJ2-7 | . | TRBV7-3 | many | TGTGCCAGCAGCTTAACGGGTTCGGCAAAACTATACGAGCAGTACTTC | CASSLTGSAKLYEQYF
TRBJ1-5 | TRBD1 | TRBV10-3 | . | TGTGCCATCAGTGAGGGGACAGGGGGTAATCAGCCCCAGCATTTT | CAISEGTGGNQPQHF
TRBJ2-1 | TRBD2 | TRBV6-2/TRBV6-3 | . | TGTGCCAGCGGTTACGAGGGCGGGGGGCCCTACAATGAGCAGTTCTTC | CASGYEGGGPYNEQFF
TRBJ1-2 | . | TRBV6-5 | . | TGTGCCAGCAGTTCCGGGACGGTCCCCTATGGCTACACCTTC | CASSSGTVPYGYTF
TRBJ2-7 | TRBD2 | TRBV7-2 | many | TGTGCCAGCAGCTCTAGCGGGGGGCTCTCCTACGAGCAGTACTTC | CASSSSGGLSYEQYF
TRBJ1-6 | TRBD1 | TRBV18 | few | TGTGCCAGCTCACGGGACAGGGGGTATTCACCCCTCCACTTT | CASSRDRGYSPLHF
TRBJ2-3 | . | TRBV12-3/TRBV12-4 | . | TGTGCCAGCAGTCCCCTGGGGGGCATGGGCACAGATACGCAGTATTTT | CASSPLGGMGTDTQYF
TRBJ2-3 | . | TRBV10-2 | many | TGCGCCAGCACGGGGCTGGACTCGTACACAGATACGCAGTATTTT | CASTGLDSYTDTQYF
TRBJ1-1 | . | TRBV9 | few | TGTGCCAGCAGCCCAGAGGTAGAGAACACTGAAGCTTTCTTT | CASSPEVENTEAFF
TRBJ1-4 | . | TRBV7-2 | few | TGTGCCAGCAGCTTAGGATCAGGTTCGAAGGGTGAAAAACTGTTTTTT | CASSLGSGSKGEKLFF
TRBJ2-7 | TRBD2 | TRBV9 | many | TGTGCCAGCAGCGGCGGAGCGGGGGCCCAAGCCGAGCAGTACTTC | CASSGGAGAQAEQYF
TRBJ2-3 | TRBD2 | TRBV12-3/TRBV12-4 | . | TGTGCCAGCAGTTTACTAGCGGGGAGCACAGATGCGCAGTATTTT | CASSLLAGSTDAQYF
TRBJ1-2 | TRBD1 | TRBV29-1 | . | TGCGGCGTTGAAGGTCAGCAGGGGGATGGCTACACCTTC | CGVEGQQGDGYTF
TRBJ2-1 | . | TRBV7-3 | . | TGTGCCAGCAGCTTACGTCCGGAAACTTACAATGAGCAGTTCTTC | CASSLRPETYNEQFF
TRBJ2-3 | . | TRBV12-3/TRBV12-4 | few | TGTGCCAGCAGCTCAGCGGGCACAGATACGCAGTATTTT | CASSSAGTDTQYF
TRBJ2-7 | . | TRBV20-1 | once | TGCAGTGCTAGAGGTGGCGGGTTCTCCTACGAGCAGTACTTC | CSARGGGFSYEQYF
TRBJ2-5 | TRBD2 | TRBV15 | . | TGTGCCACCAGCAGAGATAAGGGTAGCGGGAGGTTGGGGACCCAGTACTTC | CATSRDKGSGRLGTQYF
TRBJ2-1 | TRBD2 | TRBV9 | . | TGTGCCAGCAGCGTAGACGAGACTAGCCCCTACAATGAGCAGTTCTTC | CASSVDETSPYNEQFF
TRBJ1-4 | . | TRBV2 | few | TGTGCCAGCAGTGAACAAAATGAAAAACTGTTTTTT | CASSEQNEKLFF
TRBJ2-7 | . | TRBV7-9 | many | TGTGCCAGCAGCTCCACAGGGATGCACGAGCAGTACTTC | CASSSTGMHEQYF
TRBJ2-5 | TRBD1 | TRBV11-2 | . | TGTGCCAGCAGCTCTGGGACAGGGGCCCTAGAAGAGACCCAGTACTTC | CASSSGTGALEETQYF
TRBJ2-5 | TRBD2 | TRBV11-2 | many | TGTGCCAGCAGCTTAAATCCAGCGGGGGCGGGGGAGACCCAGTACTTC | CASSLNPAGAGETQYF